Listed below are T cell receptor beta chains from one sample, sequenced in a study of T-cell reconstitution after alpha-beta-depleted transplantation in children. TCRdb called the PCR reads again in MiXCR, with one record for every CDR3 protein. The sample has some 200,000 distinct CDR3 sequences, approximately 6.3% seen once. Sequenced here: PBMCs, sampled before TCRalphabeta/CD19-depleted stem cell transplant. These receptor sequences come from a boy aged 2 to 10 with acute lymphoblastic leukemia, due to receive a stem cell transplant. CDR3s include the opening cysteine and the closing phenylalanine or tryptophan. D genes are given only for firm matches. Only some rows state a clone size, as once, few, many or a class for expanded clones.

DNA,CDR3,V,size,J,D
TGCGCCAGCAGCCCCTTAGTTGTCAGAGCCAAAAACATTCAGTACTTC,CASSPLVVRAKNIQYF,TRBV5-1,many,TRBJ2-4,-
TGTGCCAGCAGTTTAGAGGGACAGAACACTGAAGCTTTCTTT,CASSLEGQNTEAFF,TRBV12-3/TRBV12-4,many,TRBJ1-1,-
TGTGCCAGCACTTGGAGCGTAGAGACCCAGTACTTC,CASTWSVETQYF,TRBV12-3/TRBV12-4,many,TRBJ2-5,-
TGTGCCAGCAGTCGGACTCGCCGGGACTACGAGCAGTACTTC,CASSRTRRDYEQYF,TRBV6-1,many,TRBJ2-7,-
TGTGCCAGCAGCTTAGAAGGGACGTTCAATTCACCCCTCCACTTT,CASSLEGTFNSPLHF,TRBV7-2,-,TRBJ1-6,-
TGCAGTGCTAGAGAAGACAGGGGCCCTTACCAAGAGACCCAGTACTTC,CSAREDRGPYQETQYF,TRBV20-1,few,TRBJ2-5,TRBD1
TGTGCCAGCAGTTTCGTTCTCGGGCCCCAGCATTTT,CASSFVLGPQHF,TRBV28,-,TRBJ1-5,-
TGCGCCAGCAGCCGATCACTATGGGGGAGCGGGGGGGCAGATACGCAGTATTTT,CASSRSLWGSGGADTQYF,TRBV4-3,many,TRBJ2-3,TRBD2
TGTGCCAGCAGTTTAAGAGACAGTGGAATTGCGCAGTACTTC,CASSLRDSGIAQYF,TRBV12-3/TRBV12-4,-,TRBJ2-4,-
TGTGCCAGCAGCTCAGCCCCGTACACCGGGGAGCTGTTTTTT,CASSSAPYTGELFF,TRBV7-9,few,TRBJ2-2,-
TGCAGCGTTGCAGGGGGCGCCACCGGGGAGCTGTTTTTT,CSVAGGATGELFF,TRBV29-1,many,TRBJ2-2,TRBD1
TGTGCCAGCAGTGCCATAGGATACGAGCAGTACTTC,CASSAIGYEQYF,TRBV27,-,TRBJ2-7,-
TGTGCCAGCAGCCCTGCAGCCAAAAACATTCAGTACTTC,CASSPAAKNIQYF,TRBV5-4,-,TRBJ2-4,-
TGTGCCAGCAGCTTAGGTGGGGGCGGCCGGTTTGAGCAGTTCTTC,CASSLGGGGRFEQFF,TRBV7-2,few,TRBJ2-1,-
TGCAGCGTTGCCGGGGGGACTAATGAAAAACTGTTTTTT,CSVAGGTNEKLFF,TRBV29-1,many,TRBJ1-4,-
TGTGCCAGCAGCTCGGACAGGGCTATCAATCAGCCCCAGCATTTT,CASSSDRAINQPQHF,TRBV7-2,many,TRBJ1-5,TRBD1
TGTGCCTCTACGGGTGAGGGAAACACTGAAGCTTTCTTT,CASTGEGNTEAFF,TRBV2,-,TRBJ1-1,-
TGCAGTGCTAGAGATCCTGGGACAGGCTCCTACAATGAGCAGTTCTTC,CSARDPGTGSYNEQFF,TRBV20-1,many,TRBJ2-1,TRBD1
TGTGCCAGCAGCTTAGTGCTGGGGCTAGGAGGCTACACCTTC,CASSLVLGLGGYTF,TRBV11-2,-,TRBJ1-2,-
TGTGCCAGCAGCTTCCGTACAGGGCTCGAGCAGTACTTC,CASSFRTGLEQYF,TRBV7-4,few,TRBJ2-7,-
TGTGCCAGCAGCTTAACCGGGGATAACTATGGCTACACCTTC,CASSLTGDNYGYTF,TRBV7-3,-,TRBJ1-2,-
TGTGCCAGCAGCTTAGAACCGGGACTAGCAGTGAGCTACAATGAGCAGTTCTTC,CASSLEPGLAVSYNEQFF,TRBV11-1,many,TRBJ2-1,TRBD2
TGCAGCGTCGGAGGACAGGGGTTCTACGAGCAGTACTTC,CSVGGQGFYEQYF,TRBV29-1,many,TRBJ2-7,TRBD1
TGTGCCAGCAGACGCAGTCCTAGCACAGATACGCAGTATTTT,CASRRSPSTDTQYF,TRBV7-9,many,TRBJ2-3,-
TGTGCCACCAGTGATTCACGGGGCGCGAACACCGGGGAGCTGTTTTTT,CATSDSRGANTGELFF,TRBV24-1,-,TRBJ2-2,-
TGCAGTGCCCGAATAGCGGGAGATGATACGCAGTATTTT,CSARIAGDDTQYF,TRBV20-1,many,TRBJ2-3,TRBD2
TGTGCCATAGGGGGCGGGGAGACCCAGTACTTC,CAIGGGETQYF,TRBV10-3,many,TRBJ2-5,TRBD1
TGCGCCAGCAGCCAAGGCGACAGGGGGGGCGAGCAGTACTTC,CASSQGDRGGEQYF,TRBV4-3,few,TRBJ2-7,TRBD1
TGTGCCAGCAGTTTAGGTCAGGGTGGTTGGAATTCACCCCTCCACTTT,CASSLGQGGWNSPLHF,TRBV12-3/TRBV12-4,many,TRBJ1-6,-
TGTGCCAGCAGCCGGGACAGTTCCATTATGAGCTCCTACGAGCAGTACTTC,CASSRDSSIMSSYEQYF,TRBV5-5,many,TRBJ2-7,TRBD1
TGCAGCGTTGAATCTCGTACAGGGTACGAGCAGTACTTC,CSVESRTGYEQYF,TRBV29-1,many,TRBJ2-7,-
TGTGCCAGCAGTAGACAGGGGGCGAATTCACCCCTCCACTTT,CASSRQGANSPLHF,TRBV6-2/TRBV6-3,many,TRBJ1-6,TRBD1
TGCAGCGTTGCGGGTGGCCCCTACAATGAGCAGTTCTTC,CSVAGGPYNEQFF,TRBV29-1,many,TRBJ2-1,-
TGTGCCAGCAGCTTAGGAGGGGTTCCCTACAATGAGCAGTTCTTC,CASSLGGVPYNEQFF,TRBV7-9,few,TRBJ2-1,-
TGTGCCAGCAGCCAAGAAAGTCGTATCTACGAGCAGTACTTC,CASSQESRIYEQYF,TRBV3-1,few,TRBJ2-7,-
TGTGCCAGCGCCGGGACAGGGGGAGGGCGGGGTACTGAAGCTTTCTTT,CASAGTGGGRGTEAFF,TRBV25-1,many,TRBJ1-1,TRBD1
TGCAGCGTGCCAACACAGGGGCGAGAGACCCAGTACTTC,CSVPTQGRETQYF,TRBV29-1,many,TRBJ2-5,TRBD1